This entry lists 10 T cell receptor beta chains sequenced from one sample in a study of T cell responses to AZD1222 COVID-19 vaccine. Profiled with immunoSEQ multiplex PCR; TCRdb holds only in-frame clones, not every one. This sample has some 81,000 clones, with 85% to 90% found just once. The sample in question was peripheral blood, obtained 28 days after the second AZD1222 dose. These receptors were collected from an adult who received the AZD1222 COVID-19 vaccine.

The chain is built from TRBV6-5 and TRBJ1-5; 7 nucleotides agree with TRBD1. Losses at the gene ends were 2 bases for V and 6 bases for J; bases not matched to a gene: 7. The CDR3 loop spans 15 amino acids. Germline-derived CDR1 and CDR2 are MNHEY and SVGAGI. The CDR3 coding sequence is TGTGCCAGCAGTTACCGGTACAGGGGCGGTCAGCCCCAGCATTTT. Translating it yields CASSYRYRGGQPQHF.

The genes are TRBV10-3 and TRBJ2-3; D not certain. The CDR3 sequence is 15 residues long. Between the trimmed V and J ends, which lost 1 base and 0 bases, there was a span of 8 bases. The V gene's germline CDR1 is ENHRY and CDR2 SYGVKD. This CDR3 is CAISEFDRSTDTQYF. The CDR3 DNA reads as TGTGCCATCAGTGAGTTTGACCGTAGCACAGATACGCAGTATTTT.

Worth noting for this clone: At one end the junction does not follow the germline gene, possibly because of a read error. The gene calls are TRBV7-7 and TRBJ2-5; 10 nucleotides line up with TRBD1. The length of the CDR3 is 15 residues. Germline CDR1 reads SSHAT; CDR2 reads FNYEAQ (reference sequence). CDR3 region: CASSQDRGRKETQYF. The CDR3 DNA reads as TGTGCTAGCAGCCAAGACAGGGGGCGAAAGGAGACCCAGTACTTC.

CDR3 coding DNA: TGTGCCACCACTCCCTCCGGCGGGACAGGGTTCGTCGAGCAGTACTTC. Encoded protein: CATTPSGGTGFVEQYF. The J gene is TRBJ2-7, the V gene TRBV28; TRBD1 matches at 9 bases. Per germline, CDR1 MDHEN and CDR2 SYDVKM. This CDR3 region has 16 residues. Trimming removed 10 bases from V and 6 bases from J; junction bases left unmatched: 19.

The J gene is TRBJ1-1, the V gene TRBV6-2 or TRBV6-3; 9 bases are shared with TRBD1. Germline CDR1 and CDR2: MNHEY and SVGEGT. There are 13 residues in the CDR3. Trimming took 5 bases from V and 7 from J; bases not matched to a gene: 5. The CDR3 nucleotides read TGTGCCAGCAGTGCACAGGGGGCTGGTGAAGCTTTCTTT. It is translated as CASSAQGAGEAFF.

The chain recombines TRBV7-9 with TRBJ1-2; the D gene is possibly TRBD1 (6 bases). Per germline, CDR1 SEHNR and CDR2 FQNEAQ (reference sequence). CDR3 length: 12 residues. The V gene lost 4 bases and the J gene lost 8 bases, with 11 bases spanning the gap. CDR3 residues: CASSYRGGGYTF. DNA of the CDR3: TGTGCCAGCAGCTACAGAGGGGGAGGCTACACCTTC.

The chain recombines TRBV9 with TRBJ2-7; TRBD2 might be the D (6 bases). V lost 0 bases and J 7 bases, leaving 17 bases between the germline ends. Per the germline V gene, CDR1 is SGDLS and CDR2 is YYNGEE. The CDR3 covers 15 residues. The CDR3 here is CASSVGTKGGGEQYF. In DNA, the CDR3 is TGTGCCAGCAGCGTAGGGACTAAGGGCGGTGGAGAGCAGTACTTC.

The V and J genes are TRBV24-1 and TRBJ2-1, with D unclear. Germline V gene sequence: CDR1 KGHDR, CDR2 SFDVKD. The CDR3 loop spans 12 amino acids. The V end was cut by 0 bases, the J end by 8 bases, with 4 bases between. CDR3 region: CATSDLPHEQFF. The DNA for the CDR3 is TGTGCCACCAGTGATTTGCCCCATGAGCAGTTCTTC.

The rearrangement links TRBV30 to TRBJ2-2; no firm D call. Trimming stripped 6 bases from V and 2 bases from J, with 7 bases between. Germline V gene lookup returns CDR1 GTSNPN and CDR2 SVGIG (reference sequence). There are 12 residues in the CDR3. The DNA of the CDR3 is TGTGCCTGCGGACCCAACACCGGGGAGCTGTTTTTT. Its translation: CACGPNTGELFF.

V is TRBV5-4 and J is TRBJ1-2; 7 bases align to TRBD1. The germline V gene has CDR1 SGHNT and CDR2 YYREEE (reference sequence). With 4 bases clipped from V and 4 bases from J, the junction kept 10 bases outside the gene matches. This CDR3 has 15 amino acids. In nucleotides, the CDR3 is TGTGCCAGCAGCGGGCGGGGGACAGCCGCCTATGGCTACACCTTC. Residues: CASSGRGTAAYGYTF.